Below are 10 T cell receptor beta chains sequenced from a single sample in a study of blood T cell repertoires in COVID-19. Produced via immunoSEQ multiplex PCR; TCRdb's table is partial and in-frame only. The sample lists about 230,000 clones, about nine tenths occurring once. The material sequenced was PBMCs or T cells enriched from blood (not recorded which). These receptors originate from a woman in her thirties with acute COVID-19.

This clone was seen only a few times. The chain is built from TRBV7-2 and TRBJ1-3; no firm D call. Germline CDR1 reads SGHTA; CDR2 reads FQGNSA. The CDR3 is 15 residues long. Trimming cost V 5 bases and J 0 bases, with 11 bases left between them. CDR3 in amino acids: CASSPLSVSGNTIYF. The CDR3 coding sequence is TGTGCCAGCAGCCCCCTCAGCGTCTCTGGAAACACCATATATTTT.

This chain connects TRBV2 to TRBJ2-5, with D perhaps TRBD1 (6 bases). Looked up from germline, CDR1 is SNHLY and CDR2 is FYNNEI. The V and J ends lost 5 bases and 1 base respectively, with 11 bases between them. This CDR3 region has 14 residues. The CDR3 bases are TGTGCCAGCAGTTCGACAGGTTCCCAAGAGACCCAGTACTTC. It codes for CASSSTGSQETQYF. The entire variable domain, with the rest obtained from reference TRBV2 and TRBJ2-5, is as follows: EPEVTQTPSHQVTQMGQEVILRCVPISNHLYFYWYRQILGQKVEFLVSFYNNEISEKSEIFDDQFSVERPDGSNFTLKIRSTKLEDSAMYFCASSSTGSQETQYFGPGTRLLVL.

The chain is built from TRBV5-1 and TRBJ2-5; TRBD2 is a possible D gene (6 bases). This CDR3 is built from 16 residues. With 0 bases removed from V and 5 bases from J, the gap between germline ends came to 17 bases. Per germline, CDR1 SGHRS and CDR2 YFSETQ. The CDR3 nucleotides read TGCGCCAGCAGCTTGGGGTCCGGGACTCCAGGGGAGACCCAGTACTTC. Its translation: CASSLGSGTPGETQYF.

This chain uses TRBV19 with TRBJ1-1; TRBD1 agrees at 12 bases. Germline CDR1 reads LNHDA; CDR2 reads SQIVND (reference sequence). V trimming: 2 bases; J trimming: 1 base; junction bases outside the gene matches: 5. This CDR3 is 17 amino acids long. The CDR3 bases are TGTGCCAGTAGTATACGGGGACAGGGGGCATCGAACACTGAAGCTTTCTTT. Translated: CASSIRGQGASNTEAFF.

The gene calls are TRBV10-3 and TRBJ2-2, with TRBD2 as a possible D gene (5 bases). The germline gives CDR1 ENHRY, CDR2 SYGVKD. Trimming shortened V by 3 bases and J by 1 base, and 9 bases separated the two germline ends. The CDR3 sequence is 15 residues long. CDR3 loop: CAISENGGNTGELFF. CDR3 DNA: TGTGCCATCAGTGAAAACGGAGGGAACACCGGGGAGCTGTTTTTT.

The chain couples TRBV9 to TRBJ1-6; D may be TRBD1 (5 bases). Trimming took 0 bases from V and 10 from J, leaving 11 bases between them. From germline, CDR1 is SGDLS and CDR2 YYNGEE. The CDR3 consists of 14 residues. The CDR3 DNA sequence: TGTGCCAGCAGCGTAGAAGGGGACTGGTCACCCCTCCACTTT. It translates to CASSVEGDWSPLHF.

The V gene is TRBV7-3, the J gene TRBJ1-1; D uncertain. Trimming removed 0 bases from V and 1 base from J, with 6 bases in between. CDR1 and CDR2 from the germline V gene are SGHTA and FQGTGA. CDR3 length equals 14 residues. CDR3 sequence (DNA): TGTGCCAGCAGCTTAACGGGAGAGAACACTGAAGCTTTCTTT. As protein: CASSLTGENTEAFF.

The chain is built from TRBV30 and TRBJ2-6; perhaps TRBD1 as D (6 bases). CDR3 length equals 14 residues. V was shortened by 8 bases and J by 2 bases, with 13 bases between the two germline ends. Germline V gene data show CDR1 as GTSNPN and CDR2 as SVGIG (reference sequence). CDR3 in amino acids: CALGGGAGANVLTF. In DNA form, the CDR3 reads TGTGCCCTCGGTGGGGGCGCTGGGGCCAACGTCCTGACTTTC.

The V and J genes are TRBV5-1 and TRBJ1-4, with 8 bases matching TRBD1. This CDR3 is 16 amino acids long. V gave up 4 bases and J gave up 2 bases; unmatched junction bases: 7. Germline V gives CDR1 SGHRS, CDR2 YFSETQ. DNA for the CDR3: TGCGCCAGCAGCGGCGGACAGGGCCCCACTAATGAAAAACTGTTTTTT. Amino acid sequence: CASSGGQGPTNEKLFF. The whole variable domain, remainder taken from reference TRBV5-1 and TRBJ1-4, is KAGVTQTPRYLIKTRGQQVTLSCSPISGHRSVSWYQQTPGQGLQFLFEYFSETQRNKGNFPGRFSGRQFSNSRSEMNVSTLELGDSALYLCASSGGQGPTNEKLFFGSGTQLSVL.

Comment on this clone: An end of the junction does not agree with germline; a read error may underlie this. V usage is TRBV19 and J usage is TRBJ1-2; TRBD1 matches 9 bases. CDR1 and CDR2 (germline): LNHDA, SQIVND (reference sequence). The CDR3 extends over 14 amino acids. The CDR3 DNA follows: TGTGCCAGTACTATACGGACAGGGGTCTATGGCTACACCTTC. This sequence encodes CASTIRTGVYGYTF.